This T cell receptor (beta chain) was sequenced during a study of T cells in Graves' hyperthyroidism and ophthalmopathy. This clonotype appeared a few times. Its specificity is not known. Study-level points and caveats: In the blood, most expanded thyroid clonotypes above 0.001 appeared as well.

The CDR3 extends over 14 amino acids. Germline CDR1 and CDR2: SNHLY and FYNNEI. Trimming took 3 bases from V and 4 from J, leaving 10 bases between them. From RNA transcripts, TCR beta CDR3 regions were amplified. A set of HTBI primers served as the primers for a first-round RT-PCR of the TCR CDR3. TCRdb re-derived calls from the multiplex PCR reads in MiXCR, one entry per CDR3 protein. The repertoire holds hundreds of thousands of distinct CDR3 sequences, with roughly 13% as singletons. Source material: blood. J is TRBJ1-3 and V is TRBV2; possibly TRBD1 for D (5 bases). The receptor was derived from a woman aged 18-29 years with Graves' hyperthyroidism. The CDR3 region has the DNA TGTGCCAGCAGTGATCTGGGGGAAGGAAACACCATATATTTT. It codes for CASSDLGEGNTIYF.